This T cell receptor beta chain appears in the sequencing data of a study of OX40 agonist ivuxolimab in advanced cancers. Study in general: Patients were given ivuxolimab, an antibody that agonizes OX40 (CD134). All patients had ivuxolimab intravenously every 2 weeks at 0.01 to 10 mg/kg. Overall study results and limits: Compared with CD4+, CD8+ T cells on average had more expanded clones.

Collection of blood occurred at baseline, at cycle 4 day 1, and at cycle 7 day 1. Germline values: CDR1 SNHLY, CDR2 FYNNEI. This CDR3 is built from 15 residues. V lost 6 bases to trimming and J lost 3 bases; unmatched junction nucleotides: 7. Comments on this clone: Its antigen remains unknown.

Profiling relied on immunoSEQ multiplex PCR, and the TCRdb table lists in-frame clones only, not all of them. The data contain 77,000 or so clones, about nine tenths of them seen just once; the ten biggest clones take up approximately 0.54%. Material: CD4+ or CD8+ T cells sorted from blood, obtained in a trial of the OX40 agonist ivuxolimab. This rearrangement joins TRBV2 to TRBJ2-1; 8 positions agree with TRBD1. The sequence was collected from an adult with an advanced solid tumor such as melanoma, head and neck, liver or kidney cancer. CDR3 protein: CASSATGALYNEQFF. As DNA, the CDR3 is TGTGCCAGCAGCGCGACAGGGGCCCTCTACAATGAGCAGTTCTTC.